This T cell receptor (beta chain) came from a study of CD8 T cells in Susac syndrome. On the study more broadly: Treatment at blood withdrawal was none, corticosteroids, or intravenous immunoglobulin alone in Susac syndrome patients.

Reverse transcription of about 0.45 to 1 ug RNA used random hexamers. An immunoSEQ multiplex PCR amplified TCR beta CDR3 over 54 Vbeta and 13 Jbeta. TCRdb re-called the immunoSEQ multiplex PCR reads with MiXCR, one entry per CDR3 protein. This sample has 150,000 to 160,000 distinct CDR3 sequences, with about 95% found just once. Per germline, CDR1 KGHSH and CDR2 LQKENI. V lost 6 bases to trimming and J lost 1 base, with 16 bases between them. The CDR3 has 17 amino acids. Sample: CD4+ T cells from PBMCs. The chain carries TRBV18 and TRBJ2-6; D perhaps matches TRBD1 (6 bases). This TCR came from a human donor with Susac syndrome. CDR3 sequence: CASSGRAQGSGANVLTF. CDR3 in DNA: TGTGCCAGCTCCGGGCGCGCACAGGGATCTGGGGCCAACGTCCTGACTTTC.